A single sample gave rise to the 20 T cell receptor beta chains below, sequenced in a study of blood T cells in healthy people across ages. A second PCR, run for roughly 6 to 11 cycles, used a sample-barcoded 5' primer plus a J-beta primer mix. Each CDR3 protein is one row after TCRdb ran MiXCR on the 5' RACE reads. Seen here are approximately 900,000 distinct CDR3 sequences, under 50% observed once, and the top ten hold over 10%. Sequenced input: blood. The receptor set was obtained from a man between 25 and 39 years old in good health.

This chain uses TRBV4-3 with TRBJ1-6; a weak D match, TRBD1 (6 bases). V was cut by 3 bases and J by 5 bases, with 14 bases left in between. Germline values: CDR1 LGHNA, CDR2 YSLEER. This CDR3 spans 16 amino acids. This CDR3 is CASSQSFNRDNSPLHF. CDR3 bases: TGCGCCAGCAGCCAGTCCTTTAACAGGGATAATTCACCCCTCCACTTT.

The sample holds one count of this clonotype. The gene calls are TRBV12-3 or TRBV12-4 and TRBJ2-7, with 13 bases aligning to TRBD2. This CDR3 region has 17 residues. V shed 6 bases and J 3 bases; nucleotides not matched to a gene: 11. The DNA of the CDR3 is TGTGCCAGCAGGCCCTGGACTAGCGGGAGATTGGACTACGAGCAGTACTTC. It translates to CASRPWTSGRLDYEQYF.

Points on this clonotype: At one of its ends the junction is not consistent with the germline gene, which may arise from a read error. The chain uses TRBV9 and TRBJ1-1, with a possible D match to TRBD1 (5 bases). The germline V gene encodes CDR1 SGDLS and CDR2 YYNGEE. This CDR3 region has 14 residues. The CDR3 coding sequence is TGTGCCAACAGCGGGGACGGACGATACGCTGAAGCTTTCTTT. It is translated as CANSGDGRYAEAFF. The full variable domain, with the rest looked up from reference TRBV9 and TRBJ1-1, is DSGVTQTPKHLITATGQRVTLRCSPRSGDLSVYWYQQSLDQGLQFLIQYYNGEERAKGNILERFSAQQFPDLHSELNLSSLELGDSALYFCANSGDGRYAEAFFGQGTRLTVV.

This clonotype has a count of ten or more. The chain uses TRBV6-5 and TRBJ1-6; no reliable D call. The CDR3 totals 15 residues. The germline V and J ends were trimmed by 2 bases and 6 bases, with 11 bases remaining between them. Germline CDR1 reads MNHEY; CDR2 reads SVGAGI. CDR3 protein: CASSYGDTANSPLHF. The DNA of the CDR3 is TGTGCCAGCAGTTACGGCGACACAGCTAATTCACCCCTCCACTTT.

The V gene is TRBV11-3, the J gene TRBJ1-1, with D maybe TRBD1 (5 bases). V was cut by 5 bases and J by 2 bases, with 15 bases left in between. The germline V gene has CDR1 SGHNT and CDR2 YENEEA. CDR3 length: 15 residues. The CDR3 here is CASSPYEGVNTEAFF. CDR3 nucleotide sequence: TGTGCCAGCAGCCCATACGAAGGGGTCAACACTGAAGCTTTCTTT.

This clonotype was counted only a few times. The genes are TRBV9 and TRBJ1-1, with 9 bases matching TRBD1. V shed 0 bases, J shed 5 bases, and the junction held 5 bases outside the gene matches. CDR3 size: 15 residues. Germline lookup yields CDR1 SGDLS and CDR2 YYNGEE. CDR3 sequence: CASSVEGQGTTEAFF. CDR3 DNA sequence: TGTGCCAGCAGCGTAGAGGGACAGGGAACGACTGAAGCTTTCTTT.

The V call is TRBV28, the J call TRBJ2-7, with TRBD1 as a possible D gene (6 bases). The CDR3 contains 15 residues. V gave up 3 bases and J gave up 4 bases, with 16 bases separating them. CDR1 and CDR2 from the germline V gene are MDHEN and SYDVKM. The CDR3 sequence: CASSFPRGLGYEQYF. The CDR3 DNA follows: TGTGCCAGCAGTTTTCCCAGGGGCCTTGGTTACGAGCAGTACTTC.

This rearrangement joins TRBV5-1 to TRBJ2-2; D not certain. The germline V gene has CDR1 SGHRS and CDR2 YFSETQ. The CDR3 has 16 residues. V lost 0 bases to trimming and J lost 4 bases, with 13 bases between them. This chain's CDR3 is CASSLAAGSGTGELFF. The CDR3 coding sequence is TGCGCCAGCAGCTTGGCGGCAGGTTCAGGCACCGGGGAGCTGTTTTTT.

V and J are TRBV12-3 or TRBV12-4 and TRBJ1-6, with TRBD1 matching over 7 bases. V trimming: 4 bases; J trimming: 7 bases; junction bases outside the gene matches: 4. The CDR3 contains 14 residues. This chain's CDR3 is CASSSGGENSPLHF. In DNA form, the CDR3 reads TGTGCCAGCAGTTCAGGGGGAGAGAATTCACCCCTCCACTTT.

The V gene is TRBV7-3, the J gene TRBJ2-1; D perhaps matches TRBD1 (6 bases). This CDR3 is built from 17 residues. Germline V gene data show CDR1 as SGHTA and CDR2 as FQGTGA. Trimming took off 1 base at V and 0 bases at J, with 13 bases between the two ends. This chain's CDR3 is CASSLNLDSSSYNEQFF. The CDR3 DNA follows: TGTGCCAGCAGCTTAAACCTGGACAGCAGCTCCTACAATGAGCAGTTCTTC.

This sequence joins TRBV20-1 and TRBJ1-1; perhaps TRBD1 as D (6 bases). Trimming took off 6 bases at V and 4 bases at J, with 33 bases between the two ends. This CDR3 is 19 amino acids long. Germline V gene lookup returns CDR1 DFQATT and CDR2 SNEGSKA (reference sequence). The CDR3 loop reads CSARTVTLPLAEGGTEAFF. The CDR3 bases are TGCAGTGCCCGGACAGTCACCCTTCCCCTTGCCGAAGGAGGCACTGAAGCTTTCTTT.

The chain recombines TRBV28 with TRBJ2-1; TRBD2 matches at 7 bases. J gave up 4 bases and V 5 bases, and 11 bases lay outside the gene matches. This CDR3 contains 16 residues. Germline V gives CDR1 MDHEN, CDR2 SYDVKM. The CDR3 here is CASSTRGDPFYNEQFF. In nucleotides, the CDR3 is TGTGCCAGCAGTACTCGGGGGGACCCATTTTACAATGAGCAGTTCTTC.

Worth noting for this clonotype: Compared with germline, one end of the junction differs, possibly owing to a read error. The gene calls are TRBV12-3 or TRBV12-4 and TRBJ1-2, with 11 bases that match TRBD1. This CDR3 has 16 residues. The CDR3, as DNA: TGTGTCAGCAGTTTCGGACAGGGGGCTCAGTTATATGGCTACACCTTC. Encoded protein: CVSSFGQGAQLYGYTF.

The table lists this clonotype with a count of one. This likely came from a read error, as a far larger clone is one base away. The V call is TRBV28, the J call TRBJ2-1, with D perhaps TRBD1 (5 bases). Germline V gene lookup returns CDR1 MDHEN and CDR2 SYDVKM. This CDR3 has 15 residues. CDR3 residues: CASSLRQGSYDEQFF. CDR3 DNA: TGTGCCAGCAGTTTACGGCAGGGCTCCTACGATGAGCAGTTCTTC.

The chain uses TRBV6-6 and TRBJ2-7; tentatively, D is TRBD1 (6 bases). V gave up 2 bases and J gave up 7 bases, with 9 bases separating them. The CDR3 loop spans 12 amino acids. The germline V gene has CDR1 MNHNY and CDR2 SVGAGI (reference sequence). Written as DNA, the CDR3 is TGTGCCAGCAGTTACATACAGGGAGAGCAGTACTTC. Protein product: CASSYIQGEQYF.

V is TRBV3-1 and J is TRBJ1-4, with 10 positions matching TRBD1. CDR1 and CDR2 from the germline V gene are LGHDT and YNNKEL (reference sequence). CDR3 length equals 13 residues. V was clipped by 3 bases and J by 10 bases; unmatched bases: 2. Here the CDR3 DNA reads TGTGCCAGCAGCCACGGACAGGGGGGAAAACTGTTTTTT. The encoded protein is CASSHGQGGKLFF.

Regarding this clonotype: The germline gene is not matched at one end of the junction; a read error may be the cause. V gene TRBV7-8 combines with J gene TRBJ2-1; D remains ambiguous. From germline, CDR1 is SGHVS and CDR2 FQNEAQ. This CDR3 spans 15 amino acids. The DNA of the CDR3 is TGTGCCAGCAGCTTAGGGTCGGGCACCTACCATGAGCAGTTCTTC. It translates to CASSLGSGTYHEQFF.

This clonotype was recorded a few times. The rearrangement joins TRBV20-1 to TRBJ2-7, with 8 bases aligning to TRBD2. Germline assignment: CDR1 DFQATT and CDR2 SNEGSKA (reference sequence). Trimming at V came to 3 bases and at J to 2 bases, leaving 6 bases not matched to a gene. This CDR3 comprises 14 residues. In DNA form, the CDR3 reads TGCAGTGCTAGGGGACTAGGGGATACCTACGAGCAGTACTTC. Translating gives CSARGLGDTYEQYF.

In its sample, this clonotype was seen many times. This CDR3 reads CASSGEETQYF. In nucleotides, the CDR3 is TGTGCCAGCAGTGGCGAAGAGACCCAGTACTTC. The chain links TRBV2 to TRBJ2-5; D not certain. CDR3 length equals 11 residues. V lost 4 bases and J 3 bases, leaving 3 bases between the germline ends. CDR1 and CDR2 (germline): SNHLY, FYNNEI.

The V and J genes are TRBV3-1 and TRBJ2-1; 8 positions match TRBD2. The germline gives CDR1 LGHDT, CDR2 YNNKEL (reference sequence). The CDR3 has 15 residues. V was clipped by 6 bases and J by 5 bases; unmatched bases: 9. CDR3 protein: CASSTESGGHNEQFF. The CDR3 DNA reads as TGTGCCAGCAGTACAGAGAGCGGGGGCCACAATGAGCAGTTCTTC.